These T cell receptor beta chains were read from a single sample in a study of shared clonotypes between healthy human individuals. Here immunoSEQ multiplex PCR was the method, and the copy in TCRdb shows in-frame clones only, minus some. Among under 2,500,000 clones listed, about 94% were seen once. The specimen sequenced was naive CD4+ T cells sorted from blood. The receptors derive from a man in his late teens or twenties in good health. Both conserved end residues are part of each CDR3. D genes are given only for firm matches. Not all rows give a size; the values are once, few, many and, for expanded clones, a class.

d_gene	abundance	v_gene	len	j_gene	CDR3nt	CDR3aa
NA	NA	TRBV5-1	14	TRBJ2-3	TGCGCCAGCAGCCTCGGAGGACCCACAGATACGCAGTATTTT	CASSLGGPTDTQYF
TRBD2	once	TRBV28	14	TRBJ2-3	TGTGCCAGCAGGGGTAGCGGGGGGGCACATACGCAGTATTTT	CASRGSGGAHTQYF
TRBD2	NA	TRBV11-2	15	TRBJ2-7	TGTGCCAGCAGCTTAGGACTAGCGGGAGCTCCCGAGCAGTACTTC	CASSLGLAGAPEQYF
NA	NA	TRBV4-1	15	TRBJ1-6	TGCGCCAGCAGCCCCGGACAGACGGTTAATTCACCCCTCCACTTT	CASSPGQTVNSPLHF
NA	NA	TRBV30	13	TRBJ1-5	TGTGCCTGGAGTGCCGCAGGGGAACAGCCCCAGCATTTT	CAWSAAGEQPQHF
NA	NA	TRBV30	14	TRBJ2-3	TGTGCCTGGAGTGAACAGGTTTCCACAGATACGCAGTATTTT	CAWSEQVSTDTQYF
TRBD1	NA	TRBV15	14	TRBJ1-5	TGTGCCACCAGCCTCGGACAGGGGAATCAGCCCCAGCATTTT	CATSLGQGNQPQHF
NA	NA	TRBV5-6	14	TRBJ2-7	TGTGCCAGCAGCTTCCCGGGACACCTATACGAGCAGTACTTC	CASSFPGHLYEQYF
NA	NA	TRBV28	15	TRBJ2-5	TGTGCCAGCAAGGGCGGGGGCGCGAGTGGTTGGACCCAGTACTTC	CASKGGGASGWTQYF
NA	NA	TRBV15	16	TRBJ1-4	TGTGCCACCAGCCCACCCCGAGGCAGGGAAGGCGAAAAACTGTTTTTT	CATSPPRGREGEKLFF
TRBD2	NA	TRBV5-1	15	TRBJ2-1	TGCGCCAGCAGCTTAGGAGAAGCGGGAGCGAATGAGCAGTTCTTC	CASSLGEAGANEQFF
NA	NA	TRBV6-5	11	TRBJ1-2	TGTGCCAGCAGCCGATCGAATGGCTACACCTTC	CASSRSNGYTF
TRBD2	NA	TRBV6-6	16	TRBJ2-3	TGTGCCAGCAAGACCGGGACTAGCGGGGGTGGAGATACGCAGTATTTT	CASKTGTSGGGDTQYF
NA	NA	TRBV5-1	16	TRBJ2-1	TGCGCCAGCAGCTTGTCTCACGCGGGTCTCTACAATGAGCAGTTCTTC	CASSLSHAGLYNEQFF
NA	once	TRBV30	13	TRBJ1-5	TGTGCCTGGAGTTCCAGAAGTAATCAGCCCCAGCATTTT	CAWSSRSNQPQHF
NA	NA	TRBV11-1	14	TRBJ2-2	TGTGCCAGCAGCTTAGAGAGGCTTGCCGGGGAGCTGTTTTTT	CASSLERLAGELFF
TRBD2	NA	TRBV7-2	17	TRBJ2-5	TGTGCCAGCAGCTTAGAAGGACTAGCGGGAGTTGGAGAGACCCAGTACTTC	CASSLEGLAGVGETQYF
NA	NA	TRBV7-2	16	TRBJ1-1	TGTGCCAGCAGCTTAGTGGTGGGCAGGAAATCCCCTGAAGCTTTCTTT	CASSLVVGRKSPEAFF
NA	NA	TRBV5-6	16	TRBJ2-2	TGTGCCAGCAGCTCCCCAGGGGCAGGGAACACCGGGGAGCTGTTTTTT	CASSSPGAGNTGELFF
NA	NA	TRBV10-3	14	TRBJ2-2	TGTGCCACTCTCGGGACTCTGAACACCGGGGAGCTGTTTTTT	CATLGTLNTGELFF
TRBD1	once	TRBV30	13	TRBJ2-7	TGTGCCTGGAGTTGGCAGGGGGACAACGAGCAGTACTTC	CAWSWQGDNEQYF
NA	NA	TRBV5-4	13	TRBJ1-2	TGTGCCAGCAGCACGGACAGTTCATATGGCTACACCTTC	CASSTDSSYGYTF
NA	NA	TRBV27	11	TRBJ1-1	TGTGCCAGCAGTTCCGGGGTTGAAGCTTTCTTT	CASSSGVEAFF
NA	NA	TRBV11-2	14	TRBJ2-7	TGTGCCAGCAGCTTAAGTAGCGGACCCTACGAGCAGTACTTC	CASSLSSGPYEQYF
TRBD1	NA	TRBV5-8	16	TRBJ1-4	TGTGCCAGCAGCCTTATCACAGGGGCGAGAGATGAAAAACTGTTTTTT	CASSLITGARDEKLFF
NA	NA	TRBV5-4	16	TRBJ1-1	TGTGCCAGCAGCTACCAGGGTACAGGGCTAAGCACTGAAGCTTTCTTT	CASSYQGTGLSTEAFF
NA	once	TRBV6-1	13	TRBJ1-6	TGTGCCAGCAGGAGTCTCGCGTATTCACCCCTCCACTTT	CASRSLAYSPLHF
NA	once	TRBV27	15	TRBJ2-5	TGTGCCAGCAGTTTTGGTTTAGCACCCGCTGAGACCCAGTACTTC	CASSFGLAPAETQYF
NA	NA	TRBV21-1	19	TRBJ2-1	TGTGCCAGCAGCCGTGTACTACCCCATACCTTGGTCACCTACAATGAGCAGTTCTTC	CASSRVLPHTLVTYNEQFF
TRBD2	NA	TRBV10-2	14	TRBJ2-7	TGCGCCAGCAGAGGGACTAGCGGGGGCTACGAGCAGTACTTC	CASRGTSGGYEQYF
NA	NA	TRBV27	16	TRBJ2-3	TGTGCCAGCAGTTTATCGAGCCTATGGGACACAGATACGCAGTATTTT	CASSLSSLWDTDTQYF
NA	NA	TRBV5-1	14	TRBJ1-6	TGCGCCTCTAAAGCGGACCCAGGTAATTCACCCCTCCACTTT	CASKADPGNSPLHF
TRBD1	NA	TRBV4-1	17	TRBJ2-7	TGCGCCAGCAGCCGTTCATTCACCGGGACAGGGGTTTCCGAGCAGTACTTC	CASSRSFTGTGVSEQYF
NA	NA	TRBV7-2	14	TRBJ1-1	TGTGCCAGCAGCTGGTTCCCTTATGATTTTGAAGCTTTCTTT	CASSWFPYDFEAFF
NA	NA	TRBV15	18	TRBJ1-2	TGTGCCACCAGCAGACACCCCCTCTGGGACCCAGGATTTCAAGGCTACACCTTC	CATSRHPLWDPGFQGYTF
NA	once	TRBV6-5	12	TRBJ2-3	TGTGCCAGCAGTTACGGGGGGAATACGCAGTATTTT	CASSYGGNTQYF
NA	NA	TRBV19	15	TRBJ1-5	TGTGCCAGTAGTATGGTCGAGGGCAGCTATCAGCCCCAGCATTTT	CASSMVEGSYQPQHF
NA	NA	TRBV6-5	14	TRBJ2-7	TGTGCCAGCAGTTACCGGTCCAGGGCCCACGAGCAGTACTTC	CASSYRSRAHEQYF
NA	NA	TRBV6-1	15	TRBJ2-2	TGTGCCAGCAGTCCCGGGGTACCCGGGTTCGGGGAGCTGTTTTTT	CASSPGVPGFGELFF
NA	NA	TRBV2	13	TRBJ1-2	TGTGCCAGCAGTCAGGGAGAAAACTATGGCTACACCTTC	CASSQGENYGYTF
NA	NA	TRBV30	13	TRBJ2-1	TGTGCCTGGAGGCCAGTGGGGGTTGGGGAGTGGTTCTTC	CAWRPVGVGEWFF
TRBD2	NA	TRBV7-3	14	TRBJ2-1	TGTGCCAGCAGCTCCGTCGGGGGGAATGCTGAGCAGTTCTTC	CASSSVGGNAEQFF
NA	NA	TRBV6-6	12	TRBJ1-1	TGTGCCAGCAGCTTCCTGGGCCCTGAAGCTTTCTTT	CASSFLGPEAFF
NA	NA	TRBV7-9	13	TRBJ2-7	TGTGCCGGGACGACCGGGAACTCCTACGAGCAGTACTTC	CAGTTGNSYEQYF
NA	once	TRBV6-6	13	TRBJ1-5	TGTGCCAGCAGTTACGGGTTGACTCAGCCCCAGCATTTT	CASSYGLTQPQHF
NA	NA	TRBV10-3	16	TRBJ1-5	TGTGCCATCAGTGAGTCGAGACCAGGGGTCAATCAGCCCCAGCATTTT	CAISESRPGVNQPQHF
NA	NA	TRBV4-1	19	TRBJ1-2	TGCGCCAGCAGCCAAAAGTGGGGGGCAAAGACAGTCTTGGGCTATGGCTACACCTTC	CASSQKWGAKTVLGYGYTF
TRBD1	NA	TRBV7-8	15	TRBJ2-7	TGTGCCAGCAGCTTGGGGACAGGGGTGACCTACGAGCAGTACTTC	CASSLGTGVTYEQYF
TRBD1	once	TRBV6-5	15	TRBJ1-4	TGTGCCAGCAGCCGACAGGGTACAACTAATGAAAAACTGTTTTTT	CASSRQGTTNEKLFF
NA	NA	TRBV9	13	TRBJ2-5	TGTGCCAGCAGCGCCGTTTTCCAAGAGACCCAGTACTTC	CASSAVFQETQYF
NA	few	TRBV2	13	TRBJ1-5	TGTGCCAGCTCTCCGGGGGTGAATCAGCCCCAGCATTTT	CASSPGVNQPQHF